This T cell receptor (beta chain) appears in the sequencing data of a study of Siglec-9 on CD8 T cells in melanoma. General observations from the study: An effector memory CD8+ subset marked by Siglec-9 reportedly appeared to gather in melanoma.

With V trimmed by 3 bases and J by 11 bases, 8 bases remained unmatched. From germline, CDR1 is SEHNR and CDR2 FQNEAQ (reference sequence). The CDR3 sequence is 13 residues long. Comments on this clone: Its antigen is undetermined.

The data were produced by immunoSEQ multiplex PCR, yet TCRdb's version contains in-frame clones alone and is incomplete. The data contain 25,000 to 30,000 clones, 75% to 90% of them singletons. The source is a human donor in good health. The J gene is TRBJ1-2, the V gene TRBV7-9; 8 positions agree with TRBD1. Source material: Siglec-9- CD8+ T cells sorted from blood. The CDR3 loop is CASSFGTGPKYTF. CDR3 nucleotides: TGTGCCAGCAGCTTCGGGACAGGCCCCAAATACACCTTC.